One sample yielded the 17 T cell receptor beta chains listed below, sequenced in a study of molecular identifiers for immune sequencing clone quantification. TCRdb fed the PCR reads into MiXCR, producing one record per CDR3 protein. The table records approximately 550,000 distinct CDR3 sequences, roughly 23% of them present only once. Sequencing input: naive CD8+ T cells from blood, with Jurkat cell RNA spiked in. The subset: FACS-sorted CD8+CD4-CCR7+CD45RA+ naive T cells. Receptors originate from a human donor in good health. Some libraries in this study had Jurkat cell RNA spiked in.

V and J are TRBV30 and TRBJ2-7; D gene ambiguous. Trimming left V 0 bases short and J 2 bases short, with 8 bases between. Looked up from germline, CDR1 is GTSNPN and CDR2 is SVGIG (reference sequence). CDR3 length: 13 amino acids. The CDR3 region has the DNA TGTGCCTGGAGTGTAGACGGCCCCTACGAGCAGTACTTC. The encoded protein is CAWSVDGPYEQYF.

About this clonotype itself: One base away lies a much larger clone, so this may be a sequencing read error. The chain joins TRBV12-3 or TRBV12-4 to TRBJ1-2; D may be TRBD1 (6 bases). The V gene lost 5 bases and the J gene lost 3 bases, with 16 bases spanning the gap. CDR3 size: 15 residues. This CDR3 is CASSTLAGADYGYTF. CDR3 coding DNA: TGTGCCAGCAGTACCCTGGCAGGGGCAGACTATGGCTACACCTTC.

This clonotype was seen only a few times. The chain employs TRBV7-9 and TRBJ1-4; perhaps TRBD1 as D (5 bases). Trimming removed 5 bases at V and 9 bases at J, with 22 bases between. Per germline, CDR1 SEHNR and CDR2 FQNEAQ (reference sequence). The CDR3 runs to 16 residues. CDR3 coding DNA: TGTGCCAGCAGCCCAGGGCGGGCAGGGCGGAATCAAAAACTGTTTTTT. Its protein is CASSPGRAGRNQKLFF.

On this clonotype: A much bigger clone sits one base away, suggesting this may be a read error. The chain uses TRBV29-1 and TRBJ2-7, with D possibly matching TRBD1 (5 bases). CDR1 is SQVTM, CDR2 ANQGSEA, per germline. CDR3 length equals 14 residues. With 7 bases removed from V and 2 bases from J, the gap between germline ends came to 18 bases. CDR3 region: CSAELGHGTYEQYF. The DNA for the CDR3 is TGCAGCGCCGAGTTAGGACATGGAACCTACGAGCAGTACTTC.

This clonotype was observed a handful of times. The V and J genes are TRBV19 and TRBJ2-3; D is perhaps TRBD2 (7 bases). The CDR3 is made up of 16 amino acids. Germline lookup yields CDR1 LNHDA and CDR2 SQIVND (reference sequence). The germline V and J ends were trimmed by 7 bases and 3 bases, with 20 bases remaining between them. The CDR3 loop is CASTPYEGGRTDTQYF. CDR3 coding DNA: TGTGCCAGTACCCCGTATGAGGGGGGGCGTACAGATACGCAGTATTTT.

This clonotype was seen ten or more times. Written as DNA, the CDR3 is TGTGCCAGCAGCTCCAGACTAGCGGGAGTGACCTACGAGCAGTACTTC. It codes for CASSSRLAGVTYEQYF. The V gene is TRBV11-1, the J gene TRBJ2-7; 12 nucleotides agree with TRBD2. In germline, CDR1 is SGHAT, CDR2 FQDESV (reference sequence). CDR3 length: 16 amino acids. Trimming at V came to 4 bases and at J to 2 bases, leaving 6 bases not matched to a gene.

The V call is TRBV6-1, the J call TRBJ1-5; TRBD1 agrees at 9 bases. This CDR3 contains 17 residues. The ends lost 1 base at V and 2 bases at J; junction bases unmatched: 6. In germline, CDR1 is MNHNS, CDR2 SASEGT. CDR3: CASSEEGTGFGNQPQHF. The CDR3 nucleotides read TGTGCCAGCAGTGAAGAGGGGACAGGGTTTGGCAATCAGCCCCAGCATTTT.

The chain has TRBV7-9 and TRBJ2-5; D may be TRBD1 or TRBD2 (5 bases each). CDR1 and CDR2 (germline): SEHNR, FQNEAQ (reference sequence). Trimming removed 2 bases from V and 5 bases from J, with 12 bases in between. The length of the CDR3 is 14 residues. DNA of the CDR3: TGTGCCAGCAGCTTATCACTAGAGGGGGAGACCCAGTACTTC. The encoded protein is CASSLSLEGETQYF. The complete variable domain, with remaining parts taken from reference TRBV7-9 and TRBJ2-5, reads DTGVSQNPRHKITKRGQNVTFRCDPISEHNRLYWYRQTLGQGPEFLTYFQNEAQLEKSRLLSDRFSAERPKGSFSTLEIQRTEQGDSAMYLCASSLSLEGETQYFGPGTRLLVL.

As to this clonotype: A clone one base away is much larger, so this may be a read error. The chain is built from TRBV7-2 and TRBJ2-3; D possibly corresponds to TRBD1 (5 bases). The J call may be faulty, since TRBJ1-5 better matches the DNA end. The germline V gene has CDR1 SGHTA and CDR2 FQGNSA. The CDR3 has 21 amino acids. The CDR3 sequence is CASSLGATGTSGSDYTDTQHF. CDR3 sequence (DNA): TGTGCCAGCAGCTTAGGGGCAACCGGGACTAGCGGGTCGGATTACACAGATACGCAGCATTTT.

The V and J genes are TRBV11-3 and TRBJ2-7, with a weak D call TRBD2 (7 bases). The ends were cut back, 4 bases at V and 5 bases at J, with 18 bases in the middle. This CDR3 contains 15 residues. The germline CDR1 and CDR2 sequences are SGHNT and YENEEA. The CDR3 DNA sequence: TGTGCCAGCAGCTCAGGGGCGGGGGCGAGGCACGAGCAGTACTTC. It is translated as CASSSGAGARHEQYF.

The chain employs TRBV20-1 and TRBJ1-5, with 8 bases that match TRBD1. CDR3 length equals 15 residues. V lost 3 bases and J lost 3; bases outside the gene matches: 7. Per the germline V gene, CDR1 is DFQATT and CDR2 is SNEGSKA (reference sequence). CDR3 amino acids: CSARGTGGYNQPQHF. The CDR3, as DNA: TGCAGTGCTAGGGGAACAGGGGGATACAATCAGCCCCAGCATTTT.

This clonotype was counted between two and nine times. The CDR3 sequence is CASSETSGFTDTQYF. In nucleotides, the CDR3 is TGTGCCAGCAGCGAGACTAGCGGATTCACAGATACGCAGTATTTT. This rearrangement joins TRBV11-2 to TRBJ2-3, with 9 bases that match TRBD2. The CDR3 runs 15 residues. V trimming: 5 bases; J trimming: 2 bases; junction bases outside the gene matches: 5. Germline assignment: CDR1 SGHAT and CDR2 FQNNGV.

On this clonotype: At one of its ends the junction is not consistent with the germline gene, which may arise from a read error. The V gene is TRBV4-1, the J gene TRBJ2-5, with D possibly TRBD1 on 5 matching bases. The CDR3 is 13 residues long. Looked up from germline, CDR1 is MGHRA and CDR2 is YSYEKL. CDR3 coding DNA: TGCGCCAGCAGAAAAGGGGAATATGAGATCCAGTACTTC. Encoded protein: CASRKGEYEIQYF.

As regards this clonotype: One junction end disagrees with the germline gene, perhaps due to a read error. The chain couples TRBV2 to TRBJ2-7; 7 bases are shared with TRBD2. Germline CDR1 is SNHLY and CDR2 is FYNNEI. CDR3 length: 15 amino acids. The CDR3 protein is CAGSEKRDPSYEQYF. Here the CDR3 DNA reads TGTGCCGGCAGTGAAAAGCGGGACCCTAGCTACGAGCAGTACTTC.

Ten or more counts support this clonotype. The rearrangement links TRBV4-1 to TRBJ2-7; 8 bases are a match to TRBD2. Looked up from germline, CDR1 is MGHRA and CDR2 is YSYEKL. The V gene end was trimmed by 5 bases and the J gene end by 2 bases; junction bases not matched to a gene: 5. This CDR3 has 14 residues. For the CDR3, the DNA is TGCGCCAGCAGCGACACTAGCGGTACCTACGAGCAGTACTTC. Translation gives CASSDTSGTYEQYF.

This chain connects TRBV5-8 to TRBJ2-1, with 10 positions matching TRBD2. The germline gives CDR1 SGHTS, CDR2 YDEGEE. J was trimmed by 8 bases and V by 8 bases; bases with no gene match: 10. The CDR3 covers 14 residues. The CDR3 reads CARRSSGGAYEQFF. The CDR3 coding sequence is TGTGCCAGGAGAAGCAGCGGGGGGGCCTATGAGCAGTTCTTC.

This chain connects TRBV6-2 or TRBV6-3 to TRBJ2-1; 14 nucleotides agree with TRBD2. The V segment lost 4 bases and the J segment 3 bases; nucleotides outside the gene matches: 5. Germline lookup yields CDR1 MNHEY and CDR2 SVGEGT. This CDR3 spans 17 amino acids. CDR3 DNA: TGTGCCAGCAGTTTCCCGGGACTAGCGGGGGACTACAATGAGCAGTTCTTC. This gives the protein CASSFPGLAGDYNEQFF.